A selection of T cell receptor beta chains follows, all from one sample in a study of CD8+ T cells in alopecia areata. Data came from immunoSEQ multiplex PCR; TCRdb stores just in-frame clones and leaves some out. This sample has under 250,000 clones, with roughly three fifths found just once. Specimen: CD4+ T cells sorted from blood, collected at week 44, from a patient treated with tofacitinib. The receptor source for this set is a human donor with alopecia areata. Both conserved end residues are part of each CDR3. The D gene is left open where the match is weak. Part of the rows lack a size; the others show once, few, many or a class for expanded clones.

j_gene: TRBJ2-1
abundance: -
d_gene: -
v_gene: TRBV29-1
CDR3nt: TGCAGCGTTGGACAAGGGATGTCAGTCGATGAGCAGTTCTTC
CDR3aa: CSVGQGMSVDEQFF

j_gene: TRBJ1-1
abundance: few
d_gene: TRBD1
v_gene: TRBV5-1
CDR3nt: TGCGCCAGCAGCGGACAGGGGATGAACACTGAAGCTTTCTTT
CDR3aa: CASSGQGMNTEAFF

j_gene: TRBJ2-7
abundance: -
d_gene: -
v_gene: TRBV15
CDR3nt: TGTGCCACCGGGGAAAGAGGCTACGAGCAGTACTTC
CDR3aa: CATGERGYEQYF

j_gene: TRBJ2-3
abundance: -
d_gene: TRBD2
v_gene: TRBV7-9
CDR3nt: TGTGCCAGCAGCTCCCTGAGGGCGGGGGGCACTAATACGCAGTATTTT
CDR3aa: CASSSLRAGGTNTQYF

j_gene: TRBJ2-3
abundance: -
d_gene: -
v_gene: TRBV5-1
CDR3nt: TGCGCCAGCAGCTATACCGGGACACCCACAGATACGCAGTATTTT
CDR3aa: CASSYTGTPTDTQYF

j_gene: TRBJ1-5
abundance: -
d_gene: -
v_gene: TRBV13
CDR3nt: TGTGCCAGCAGCTTAGGCGGGGCAACGCCCCAGCATTTT
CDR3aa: CASSLGGATPQHF

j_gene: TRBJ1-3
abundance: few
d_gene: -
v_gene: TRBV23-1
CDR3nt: TGCGCCAGCAGGAGAACCGGGGGGAATGGAAACACCATATATTTT
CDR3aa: CASRRTGGNGNTIYF

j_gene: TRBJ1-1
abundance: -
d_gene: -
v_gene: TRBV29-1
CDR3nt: TGCAGCGTTGAATTAAGGGGAGGGAACACTGAAGCTTTCTTT
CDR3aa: CSVELRGGNTEAFF

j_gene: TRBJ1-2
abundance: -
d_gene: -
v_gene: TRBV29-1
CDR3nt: TGCAGCGTTGTTAAAGAGACATTCTATGGCTACACCTTC
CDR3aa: CSVVKETFYGYTF

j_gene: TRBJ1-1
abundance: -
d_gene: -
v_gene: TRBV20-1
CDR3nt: TGCAGTGCTAGGATCGACACTGAAGCTTTCTTT
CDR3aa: CSARIDTEAFF

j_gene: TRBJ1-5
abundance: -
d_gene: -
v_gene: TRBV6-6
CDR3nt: TGTGCCAGCAGTTACGAATCGGGGGGCAATCAGCCCCAGCATTTT
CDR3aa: CASSYESGGNQPQHF

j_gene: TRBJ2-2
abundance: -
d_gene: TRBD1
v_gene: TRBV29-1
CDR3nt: TGCAGCGTGAGGGGGCAGGGAAACACCGGGGAGCTGTTTTTT
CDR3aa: CSVRGQGNTGELFF

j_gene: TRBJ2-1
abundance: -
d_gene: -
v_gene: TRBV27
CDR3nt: TGTGCCAGCAGTTTCGGGGGGCCGCGGTTCTTC
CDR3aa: CASSFGGPRFF

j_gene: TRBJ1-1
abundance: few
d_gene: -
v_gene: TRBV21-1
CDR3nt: TGTGCCAGCAGCCCCAGGGAACACCTGAACACTGAAGCTTTCTTT
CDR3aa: CASSPREHLNTEAFF

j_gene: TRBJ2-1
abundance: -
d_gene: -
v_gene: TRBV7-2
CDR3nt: TGTGCCAGCACCCTGGCGGACTTCTCCTACAATGAGCAGTTCTTC
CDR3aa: CASTLADFSYNEQFF

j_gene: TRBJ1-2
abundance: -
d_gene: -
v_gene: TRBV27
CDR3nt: TGTGCCAGCAGTTTATCGGGCAGGGTGAGCGGCTACACCTTC
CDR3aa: CASSLSGRVSGYTF

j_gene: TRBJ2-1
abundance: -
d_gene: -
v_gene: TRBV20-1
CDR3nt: TGCAGTGCCACCAGCAATGAGCAGTTCTTC
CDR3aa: CSATSNEQFF

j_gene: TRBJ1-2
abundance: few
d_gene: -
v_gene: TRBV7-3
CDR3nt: TGTGCCAGCAGCTTGGGACCCAACTATGGCTACACCTTC
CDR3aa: CASSLGPNYGYTF

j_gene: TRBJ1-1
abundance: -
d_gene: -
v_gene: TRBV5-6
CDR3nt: TGTGCCAGCAGCTTGGGGGTGAACACTGAAGCTTTCTTT
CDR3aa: CASSLGVNTEAFF

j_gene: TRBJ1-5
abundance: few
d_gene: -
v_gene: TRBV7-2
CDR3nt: TGTGCCAGCAGCTTAAGCCGACAGGTCGGTGGTCAGCCCCAGCATTTT
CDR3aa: CASSLSRQVGGQPQHF

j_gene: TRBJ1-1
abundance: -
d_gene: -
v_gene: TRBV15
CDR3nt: TGTGCCACCAGCATACCGACTGGGACGGCTGAAGCTTTCTTT
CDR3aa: CATSIPTGTAEAFF

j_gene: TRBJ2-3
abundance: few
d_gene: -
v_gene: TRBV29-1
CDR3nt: TGCAGCGTTGCACCAGATACGCAGTATTTT
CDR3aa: CSVAPDTQYF

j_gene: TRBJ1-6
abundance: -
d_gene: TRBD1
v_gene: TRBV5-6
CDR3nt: TGTGCCAGCAGCTTGGGACAGGGTGATTCACCCCTCCACTTT
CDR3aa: CASSLGQGDSPLHF

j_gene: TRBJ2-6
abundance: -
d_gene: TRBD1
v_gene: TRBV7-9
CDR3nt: TGTGCCAGCAGCAGGACAGGGTCTGGGGCCAACGTCCTGACTTTC
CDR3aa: CASSRTGSGANVLTF

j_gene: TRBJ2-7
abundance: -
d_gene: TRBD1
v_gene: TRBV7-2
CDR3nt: TGTGCCAGCAGCTTAGCGCCGGGACAGGGGAACTACGAGCAGTACTTC
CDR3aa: CASSLAPGQGNYEQYF

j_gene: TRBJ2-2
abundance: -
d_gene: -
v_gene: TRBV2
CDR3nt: TGTGCCAGCAGTGAAGCCCTAGTGGCGCTGTTTTTT
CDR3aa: CASSEALVALFF

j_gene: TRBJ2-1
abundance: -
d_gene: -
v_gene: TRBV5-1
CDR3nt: TGCGCCAGCAGCTTTTCCACGCGGGACAATGAGCAGTTCTTC
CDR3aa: CASSFSTRDNEQFF

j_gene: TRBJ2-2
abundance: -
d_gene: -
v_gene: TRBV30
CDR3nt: TGTGCCTGGAGGTCCGGACCCTCCACCGGGGAGCTGTTTTTT
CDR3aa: CAWRSGPSTGELFF

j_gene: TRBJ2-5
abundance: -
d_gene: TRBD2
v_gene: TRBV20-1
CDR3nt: TGCAGTGGAGCGGGGGAGGAGACCCAGTACTTC
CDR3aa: CSGAGEETQYF

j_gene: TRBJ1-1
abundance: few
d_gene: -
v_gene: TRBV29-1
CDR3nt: TGCAGCGTTGTGAGGTCAGGGGACACTGAAGCTTTCTTT
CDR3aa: CSVVRSGDTEAFF

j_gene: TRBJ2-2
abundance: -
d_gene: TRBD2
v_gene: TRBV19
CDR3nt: TGTGCCAGTAGTATGGCGGGAGGGAGAGACACCGGGGAGCTGTTTTTT
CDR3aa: CASSMAGGRDTGELFF

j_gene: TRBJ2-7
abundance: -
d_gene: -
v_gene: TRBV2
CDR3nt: TGTGCCAGCAGCGCCCAGGGGGAGCAGTACTTC
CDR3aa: CASSAQGEQYF

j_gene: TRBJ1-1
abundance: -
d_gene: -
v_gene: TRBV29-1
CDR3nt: TGCAGCGTTAGGCGGTCCCTAAATTATGAAGCTTTCTTT
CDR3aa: CSVRRSLNYEAFF

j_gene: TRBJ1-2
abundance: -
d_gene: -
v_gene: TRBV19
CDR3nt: TGTGCCAGTAGATTAAAGGCTGGTACGTCGAACTATGGCTACACCTTC
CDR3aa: CASRLKAGTSNYGYTF

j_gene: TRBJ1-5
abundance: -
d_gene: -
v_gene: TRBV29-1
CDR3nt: TGCAGCGTTGGGGCAGGCCTCAATCAGCCCCAGCATTTT
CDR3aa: CSVGAGLNQPQHF

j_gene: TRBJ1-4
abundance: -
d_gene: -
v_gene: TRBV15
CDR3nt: TGTGCCACCAGCAGACAAGGGGGGGTTGAAAAACTGTTTTTT
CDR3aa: CATSRQGGVEKLFF

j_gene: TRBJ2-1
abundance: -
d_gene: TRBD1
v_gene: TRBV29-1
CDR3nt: TGCAGCGTTGAACGGACAGGTAGGGCGCAGTTCTTC
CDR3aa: CSVERTGRAQFF

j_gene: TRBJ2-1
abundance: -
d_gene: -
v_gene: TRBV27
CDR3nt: TGTGCCAGCAGTTTTGGGTATGGAGGGTACAATGAGCAGTTCTTC
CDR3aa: CASSFGYGGYNEQFF

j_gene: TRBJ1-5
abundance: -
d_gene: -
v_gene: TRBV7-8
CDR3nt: TGTGCCAGCAGCTTATTAGATCAGGGCACGCAGCCCCAGCATTTT
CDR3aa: CASSLLDQGTQPQHF

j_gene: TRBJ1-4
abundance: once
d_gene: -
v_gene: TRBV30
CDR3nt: TGTGCCTGGGGTCGAGAAAAACTGTTTTTT
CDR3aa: CAWGREKLFF

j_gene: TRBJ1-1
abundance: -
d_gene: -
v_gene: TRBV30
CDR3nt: TGTGCCTGGAGCCGGGGCACTGAAGCTTTCTTT
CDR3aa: CAWSRGTEAFF

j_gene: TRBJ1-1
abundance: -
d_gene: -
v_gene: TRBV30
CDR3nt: TGTGCCTGGGCTGACGGAGTGAACACTGAAGCTTTCTTT
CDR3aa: CAWADGVNTEAFF

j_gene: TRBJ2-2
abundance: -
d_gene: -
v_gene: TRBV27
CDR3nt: TGTGCCAGCAGTATGACAGGCACCGGGGAGCTGTTTTTT
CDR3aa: CASSMTGTGELFF

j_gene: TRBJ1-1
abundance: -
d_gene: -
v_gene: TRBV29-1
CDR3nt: TGCAGCGTTGACAGAAGACTGGGGGAAGCTTTCTTT
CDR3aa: CSVDRRLGEAFF

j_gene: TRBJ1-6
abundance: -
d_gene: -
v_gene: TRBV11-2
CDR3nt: TGTGCCACCGTGGGAGGGGAGAATTCACCCCTCCACTTT
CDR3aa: CATVGGENSPLHF

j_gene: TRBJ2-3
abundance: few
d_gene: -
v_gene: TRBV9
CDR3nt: TGTGCCAGCAGCGTAGGCGGTTTTGGAGGCATCGATACGCAGTATTTT
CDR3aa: CASSVGGFGGIDTQYF